This T cell receptor beta chain was found in a study of early T cells in non-severe SARS-CoV-2 infection. Turning to the study itself: Sequencing input comprised bulk RNA from unsorted whole blood; chain pairing was not available. General observations from the study: VDJdb matching skewed toward anti-spike CD8 responses, missing private and CD4 specificities.

Points on this clonotype: Its specificity is not known. Sequence at one end of the junction differs from germline and may be a read error.

Researchers attached unique molecular identifiers to individual cDNA molecules. A single record per CDR3 protein comes from TCRdb applying MiXCR to the 5' RACE reads. The repertoire consists of tens of thousands of distinct CDR3 sequences, with more than 12% occurring once and the leading ten covering approximately 3.3%. Sequenced material: whole blood. The receptor was isolated from an adult who was a healthcare worker with PCR-confirmed SARS-CoV-2 infection or an uninfected control (not recorded which).

CDR3 DNA: TGTGCCATCAGTGCGGGACAGGTGGGCACCGGGGAGCCGTTTTTT. Encoded protein: CAISAGQVGTGEPFF. The genes are TRBV10-3 and TRBJ2-2; 8 positions agree with TRBD1. The CDR3 has 15 amino acids. Germline V gene sequence: CDR1 ENHRY, CDR2 SYGVKD.